The 4 T cell receptor beta chains below come from one sample, sequenced in a study of blood T cell repertoires in COVID-19. Some clones are missing from TCRdb's copy, which holds only in-frame ones; the method was immunoSEQ multiplex PCR. The sample includes a few hundred thousand clones, around 80% of them seen just once. The specimen sequenced was PBMCs or T cells enriched from blood (not recorded which). All receptors come from a middle-aged woman with acute COVID-19.

The chain has TRBV3-1 (or the pseudogene TRBV3-2) and TRBJ2-6, with a possible D match to TRBD1 (5 bases). The germline V gene encodes CDR1 LGHDT and CDR2 YNNKEL (reference sequence). V dropped 4 bases and J dropped 15 bases, with 13 bases sitting between them. The CDR3 runs 12 residues. The CDR3 nucleotides are TGTGCCAGCAGCCGGCAGGGTGGGAACCTGACTTTC. Translated: CASSRQGGNLTF.

The V and J genes are TRBV30 and TRBJ2-1; no reliable D call. Deletions cut 0 bases from V and 9 bases from J, with 12 bases between. This CDR3 contains 13 residues. Germline lookup yields CDR1 GTSNPN and CDR2 SVGIG (reference sequence). The chain's CDR3 is CAWSVISTGEQFF. CDR3 nucleotides: TGTGCCTGGAGTGTAATCTCCACCGGTGAGCAGTTCTTC.

The CDR3 coding sequence is TGTGCCAGCAGTACCGACTTCACAGATACGCAGTATTTT. The encoded protein is CASSTDFTDTQYF. The J gene is TRBJ2-3, the V gene TRBV27; no clear D. Trimming stripped 5 bases from V and 2 bases from J, with 8 bases between. This CDR3 has 13 residues. Per the germline V gene, CDR1 is MNHEY and CDR2 is SMNVEV (reference sequence).

This chain links TRBV10-3 with TRBJ1-1; D remains unclear. The length of the CDR3 is 12 residues. The germline V gene encodes CDR1 ENHRY and CDR2 SYGVKD. Between the trimmed V and J ends, which lost 3 bases and 3 bases, there was a span of 5 bases. The CDR3 DNA reads as TGTGCCATCAGTGACACAGACACTGAAGCTTTCTTT. Amino acids: CAISDTDTEAFF.